This TCR beta chain came from a study of beta chain features in type 1 diabetes. The table lists this clone with a few counts. Antigen unknown. CDR1 ENHRY and CDR2 SYGVKD come from the germline V gene. CDR3 length: 12 amino acids. V shed 10 bases and J shed 6 bases, with 12 bases lying between them. Study-wide results and caveats: Whatever favoring of shorter templates PCR might show would apply equally to patients and controls. A definitive answer on HLA type influencing TCRB rearrangement was not reached here.

The study reverse transcribed the entire isolated RNA, so it sequenced expressed TCRB transcripts. The protocol was immunoSEQ multiplex PCR, while the TCRdb copy is restricted to in-frame clones and leaves out a portion. The repertoire holds 350,000 to 450,000 clones, with approximately 14% as singletons. Each donor gave one heparinised blood draw averaging about 120 mL. Purity above 95% was achieved in all sorted populations. The receptor comes from a young man in good health. Material: naive CD4+ T cells from blood. The genes are TRBV10-3 and TRBJ1-4, with D possibly TRBD1 on 6 matching bases. The CDR3 DNA is TGTGCCACCAAGGGACAAGATGAAAAACTGTTTTTT. It encodes CATKGQDEKLFF.